This entry lists 5 T cell receptor beta chains sequenced from one sample in a study of response to subunit inactivated influenza vaccine. Each CDR3 protein is one row after TCRdb ran MiXCR on the RT-PCR reads. The sample includes about 500,000 distinct CDR3 sequences, approximately 15% of them seen just once. The source was CD4+ T cells sorted from PBMCs, collected around 2 years after vaccination. The receptors derive from a man aged 50-75 years who received an inactivated influenza vaccine.

The sample holds a few counts of this clonotype. V gene TRBV29-1 combines with J gene TRBJ1-5; possibly TRBD1 for D (5 bases). Trimming shortened V by 4 bases and J by 7 bases, and 11 bases separated the two germline ends. CDR1 and CDR2 from the germline V gene are SQVTM and ANQGSEA. The CDR3 runs to 12 residues. The CDR3 sequence is CSVGRVGQPQHF. For the CDR3, the DNA is TGCAGCGTTGGCAGGGTCGGGCAGCCCCAGCATTTT.

The V and J genes are TRBV6-2 or TRBV6-3 and TRBJ2-3; TRBD2 is a possible D gene (5 bases). This CDR3 spans 14 amino acids. The V end was cut by 7 bases, the J end by 5 bases, with 16 bases between. Germline CDR1 and CDR2: MNHEY and SVGEGT. CDR3 residues: CASNRDNGGDTQYF. DNA for the CDR3: TGTGCCAGCAATCGGGATAATGGTGGAGATACGCAGTATTTT.

This clonotype occurred a few times. This sequence joins TRBV7-9 and TRBJ2-5, with D possibly called TRBD1 or TRBD2 (5 bases each). There are 15 residues in the CDR3. V lost 5 bases and J lost 2, with 15 bases in between. From germline, CDR1 is SEHNR and CDR2 FQNEAQ (reference sequence). CDR3 region: CASSRGAAQQETQYF. The CDR3 nucleotides read TGTGCCAGCAGCCGAGGGGCAGCGCAACAAGAGACCCAGTACTTC.

The rearrangement joins TRBV11-2 to TRBJ2-7, with a tentative D call TRBD1 (6 bases). This CDR3 is 17 amino acids long. In germline, CDR1 is SGHAT, CDR2 FQNNGV. Trimming took 0 bases from V and 6 from J, leaving 21 bases between them. This CDR3 is CASSLDRTQGNSREQYF. CDR3 bases: TGTGCCAGCAGCTTAGATAGGACCCAGGGGAATTCTCGCGAGCAGTACTTC.

The sample holds many counts of this clonotype. V and J are TRBV10-3 and TRBJ2-1; D gene uncertain. V shed 0 bases and J shed 13 bases, with 10 bases lying between them. The CDR3 is made up of 12 amino acids. The germline V gene has CDR1 ENHRY and CDR2 SYGVKD. The CDR3 nucleotides read TGTGCCATCAGTGAGTCAGGCGTAAATCAGTTCTTC. The encoded protein is CAISESGVNQFF.